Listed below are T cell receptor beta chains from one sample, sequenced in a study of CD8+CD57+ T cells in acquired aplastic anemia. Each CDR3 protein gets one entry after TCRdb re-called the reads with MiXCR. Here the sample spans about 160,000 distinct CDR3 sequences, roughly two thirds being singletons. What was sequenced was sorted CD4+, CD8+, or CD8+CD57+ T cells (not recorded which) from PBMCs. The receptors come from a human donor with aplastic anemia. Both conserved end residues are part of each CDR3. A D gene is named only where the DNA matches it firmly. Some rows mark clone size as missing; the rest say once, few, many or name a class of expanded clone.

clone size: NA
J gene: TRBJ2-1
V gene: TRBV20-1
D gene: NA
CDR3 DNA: TGCAGTGCTTTGACAGGGTGGGGGGCCAATGAGCAGTTCTTC
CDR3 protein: CSALTGWGANEQFF

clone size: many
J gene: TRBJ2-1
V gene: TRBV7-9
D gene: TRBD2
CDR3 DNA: TGTGCCAGCAGCTTAGGTGGCGGGGAGGGGCAATATGAGCAGTTCTTC
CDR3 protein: CASSLGGGEGQYEQFF

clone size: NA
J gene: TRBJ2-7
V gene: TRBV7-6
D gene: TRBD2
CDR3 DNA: TGTGCCAGCAGCTTAGACGGGGGGTGGCAGTACTTC
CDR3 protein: CASSLDGGWQYF

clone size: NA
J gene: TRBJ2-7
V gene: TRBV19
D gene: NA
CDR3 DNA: TGTGCCAGTAGTATCTCGCCCACGGGCAGCTATTCCTACGAGCAGTACTTC
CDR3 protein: CASSISPTGSYSYEQYF

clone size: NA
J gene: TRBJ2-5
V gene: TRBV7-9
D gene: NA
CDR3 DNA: TGTGCCAGCAGCTTAGTACGGAACCAAGAGACCAAGTACTTC
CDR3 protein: CASSLVRNQETKYF

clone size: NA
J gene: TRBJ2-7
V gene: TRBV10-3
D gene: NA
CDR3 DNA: TGTGCCAGCAGGCGTGGGGGGCCGAGCTCCTACGAGCAGTACTTC
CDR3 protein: CASRRGGPSSYEQYF

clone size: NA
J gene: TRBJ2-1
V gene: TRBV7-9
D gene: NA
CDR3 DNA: TGTGCCAGCAGCTCGAGCCCGGTCGTGTACAATGAGCAGTTCTTC
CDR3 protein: CASSSSPVVYNEQFF

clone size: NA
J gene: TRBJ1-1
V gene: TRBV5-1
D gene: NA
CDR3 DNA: TGCGCCAGCAGCTCCTTCAACCGGGACACCACTGAAGCTTTCTTT
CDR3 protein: CASSSFNRDTTEAFF

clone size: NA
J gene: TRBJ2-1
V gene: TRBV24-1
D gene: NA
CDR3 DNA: TGTGCCACCAGTCAGTACAATGAGCAGTTCTTC
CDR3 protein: CATSQYNEQFF

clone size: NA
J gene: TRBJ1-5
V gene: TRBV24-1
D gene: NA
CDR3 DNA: TGTGCCACCAGTGACCCAGGAGGACAGCCCCAGCATTTT
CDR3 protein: CATSDPGGQPQHF

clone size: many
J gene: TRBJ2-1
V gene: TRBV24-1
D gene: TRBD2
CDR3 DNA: TGTGCCACCAGTGATTTTGGAGCGGGAGGAGGGATTGAGCAGTTCTTC
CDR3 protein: CATSDFGAGGGIEQFF

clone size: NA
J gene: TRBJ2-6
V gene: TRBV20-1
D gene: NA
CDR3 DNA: TGCAGTGCCCGTGAGAGCTCTGGGGCCAACGTCCTGACTTTC
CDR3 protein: CSARESSGANVLTF

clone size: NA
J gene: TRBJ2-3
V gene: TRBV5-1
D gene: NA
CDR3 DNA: TGCGCCAGCAGCCCCGGGAGTTCGTTTCCCACAGATACGCAGTATTTT
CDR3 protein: CASSPGSSFPTDTQYF

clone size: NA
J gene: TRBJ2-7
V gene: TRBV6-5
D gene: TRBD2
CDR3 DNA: TGTGCCAGCAGATCCAGCGGGAGGCTCGAGCAGTACTTC
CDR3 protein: CASRSSGRLEQYF

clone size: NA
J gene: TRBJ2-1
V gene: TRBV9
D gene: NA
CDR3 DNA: TGTGCCAGCAGCGCGCTAGCGTACAATGAGCAGTTCTTC
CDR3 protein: CASSALAYNEQFF

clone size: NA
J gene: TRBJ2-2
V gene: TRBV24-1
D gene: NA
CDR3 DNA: TGTGCCACCAGCTTAGGGGTCACCGGGGAGCTGTTTTTT
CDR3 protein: CATSLGVTGELFF

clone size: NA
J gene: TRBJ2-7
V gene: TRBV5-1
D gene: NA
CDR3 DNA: TGCGCCACGAGGACCGGGACACTGACCTACGAGCAGTACTTC
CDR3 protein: CATRTGTLTYEQYF

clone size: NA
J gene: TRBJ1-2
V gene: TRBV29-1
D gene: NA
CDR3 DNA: TGCAGCGTTGTAGAGTCGGGAGCTAACTATGGCTACACCTTC
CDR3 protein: CSVVESGANYGYTF

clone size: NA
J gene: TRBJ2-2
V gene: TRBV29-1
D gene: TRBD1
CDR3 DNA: TGCAGCGTTTACGGGACAGGGGATACCGGGGAGCTGTTTTTT
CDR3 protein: CSVYGTGDTGELFF

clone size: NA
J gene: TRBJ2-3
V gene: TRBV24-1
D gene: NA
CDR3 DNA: TGTGCCACCAGTGACTATCTTGGGGATACGCAGTATTTT
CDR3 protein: CATSDYLGDTQYF

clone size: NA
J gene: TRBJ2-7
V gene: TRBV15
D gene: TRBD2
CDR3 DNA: TGTGCCACCAGCCGACGAAGGACTAGCGGGAGCTCCGAGCAGTACTTC
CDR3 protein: CATSRRRTSGSSEQYF

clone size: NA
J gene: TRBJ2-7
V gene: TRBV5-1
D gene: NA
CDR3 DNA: TGCGCCAGCAGCCCGGGACTCAACGTCTACGAGCAGTACTTC
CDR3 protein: CASSPGLNVYEQYF

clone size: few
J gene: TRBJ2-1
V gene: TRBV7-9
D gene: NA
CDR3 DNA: TGTGCCAGCAGCTCCACCACCTACAATGAGCAGTTCTTC
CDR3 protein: CASSSTTYNEQFF

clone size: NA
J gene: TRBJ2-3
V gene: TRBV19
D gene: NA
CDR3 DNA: TGTGCCAGTAGTACCCCACTTTGGACTCTAGATACGCAGTATTTT
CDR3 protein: CASSTPLWTLDTQYF

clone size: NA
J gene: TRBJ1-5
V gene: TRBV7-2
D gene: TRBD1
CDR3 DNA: TGTGCCAGCAGCCGGGAGGGGACAGGGAGTCAGCCCCAGCATTTT
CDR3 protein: CASSREGTGSQPQHF

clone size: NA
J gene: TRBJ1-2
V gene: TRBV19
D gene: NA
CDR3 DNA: TGTGCCAGTGGCGAGGCGCGTCACTTGGTTCGTAATGGCTACACCTTC
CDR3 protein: CASGEARHLVRNGYTF

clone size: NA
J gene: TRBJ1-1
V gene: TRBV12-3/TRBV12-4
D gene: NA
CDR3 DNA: TGTGCCAGCAGTTTACGGTCCATCATGAACACTGAAGCTTTCTTT
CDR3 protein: CASSLRSIMNTEAFF

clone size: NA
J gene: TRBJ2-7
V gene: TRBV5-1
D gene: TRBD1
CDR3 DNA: TGCGCCAGCAGCTGGACAGGACCCGAGCAGTACTTC
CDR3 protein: CASSWTGPEQYF

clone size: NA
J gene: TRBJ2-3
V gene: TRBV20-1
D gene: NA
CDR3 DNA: TGCAGTGCTAGCGGGGGACCATGGGATACGCAGTATTTT
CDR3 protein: CSASGGPWDTQYF

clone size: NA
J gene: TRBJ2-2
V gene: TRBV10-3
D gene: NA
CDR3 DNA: TGTGCCAGCAGTGGCCAGTCGACCGGGGAGCTGTTTTTT
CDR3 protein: CASSGQSTGELFF

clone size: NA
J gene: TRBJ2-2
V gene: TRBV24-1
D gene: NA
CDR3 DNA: TGTGCCACCAGTGATTTGGATGCAGTACCGAACACCGGGGAGCTGTTTTTT
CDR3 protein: CATSDLDAVPNTGELFF

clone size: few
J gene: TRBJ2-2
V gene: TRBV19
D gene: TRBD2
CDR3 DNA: TGTGCCAGTAGTATTGAATTGGGACTAGCGAGCGGGGAGCTGTTTTTT
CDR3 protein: CASSIELGLASGELFF

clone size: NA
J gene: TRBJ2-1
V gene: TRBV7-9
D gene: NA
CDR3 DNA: TGTGCCAGCAGCTCCGTGATCGAGAGTAACAATGAGCAGTTCTTC
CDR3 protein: CASSSVIESNNEQFF

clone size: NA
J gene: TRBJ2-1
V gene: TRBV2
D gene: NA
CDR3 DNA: TGTGCCAGTAGGGCGCAGGAGGGCGGAAATGAGCAGTTCTTC
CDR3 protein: CASRAQEGGNEQFF

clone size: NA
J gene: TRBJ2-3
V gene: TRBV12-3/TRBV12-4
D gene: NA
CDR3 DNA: TGTGCCAGCAGGCTTGGAGGGGGGGTGGATACGCAGTATTTT
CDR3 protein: CASRLGGGVDTQYF

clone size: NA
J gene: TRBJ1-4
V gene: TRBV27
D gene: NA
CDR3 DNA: TGTGCCAGCAGTTCCAGGATATGGGGGGCGAGGAAGGAAAAACTGTTTTTT
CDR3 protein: CASSSRIWGARKEKLFF

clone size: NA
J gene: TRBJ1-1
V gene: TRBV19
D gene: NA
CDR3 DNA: TGTGCCAGTAGGGATACCGCGGCCACTGAAGCTTTCTTT
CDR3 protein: CASRDTAATEAFF

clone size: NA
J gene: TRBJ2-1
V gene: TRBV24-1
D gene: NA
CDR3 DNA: TGTGCCACCAGTGATTTCGGTATGAGGGGATCCCACAATGAGCAGTTCTTC
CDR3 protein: CATSDFGMRGSHNEQFF

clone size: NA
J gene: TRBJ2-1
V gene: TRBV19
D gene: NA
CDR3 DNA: TGTGCCAGTAGTATAGATTACCCCGGCCACAATGAGCAGTTCTTC
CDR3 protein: CASSIDYPGHNEQFF

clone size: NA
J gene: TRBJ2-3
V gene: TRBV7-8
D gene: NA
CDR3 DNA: TGTGCCAGCAACCCCAGGGGCACTAGCACAGATACGCAGTATTTT
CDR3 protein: CASNPRGTSTDTQYF

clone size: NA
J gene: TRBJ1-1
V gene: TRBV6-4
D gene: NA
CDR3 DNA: TGTGCCAGCAGGAACCAGGAGAACACTGAAGCTTTCTTT
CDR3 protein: CASRNQENTEAFF

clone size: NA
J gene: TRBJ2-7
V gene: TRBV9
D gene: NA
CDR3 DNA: TGTGCCAGCACCCAGGTGGGCTACGAGCAGTACTTC
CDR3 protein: CASTQVGYEQYF

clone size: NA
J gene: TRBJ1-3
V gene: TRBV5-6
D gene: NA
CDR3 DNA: TGTGCCAGCAGCTCGCCGTGGACCGGAAACACCATATATTTT
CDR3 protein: CASSSPWTGNTIYF

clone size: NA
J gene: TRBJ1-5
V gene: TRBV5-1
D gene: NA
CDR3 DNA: TGCGCCAGCAGCCGGGGGACCGAGGATCAGCCCCAGCATTTT
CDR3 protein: CASSRGTEDQPQHF

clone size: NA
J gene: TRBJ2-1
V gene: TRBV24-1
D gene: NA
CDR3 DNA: TGTGCCACCAGTGATGCCGACAGCTACAATGAGCAGTTCTTC
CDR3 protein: CATSDADSYNEQFF